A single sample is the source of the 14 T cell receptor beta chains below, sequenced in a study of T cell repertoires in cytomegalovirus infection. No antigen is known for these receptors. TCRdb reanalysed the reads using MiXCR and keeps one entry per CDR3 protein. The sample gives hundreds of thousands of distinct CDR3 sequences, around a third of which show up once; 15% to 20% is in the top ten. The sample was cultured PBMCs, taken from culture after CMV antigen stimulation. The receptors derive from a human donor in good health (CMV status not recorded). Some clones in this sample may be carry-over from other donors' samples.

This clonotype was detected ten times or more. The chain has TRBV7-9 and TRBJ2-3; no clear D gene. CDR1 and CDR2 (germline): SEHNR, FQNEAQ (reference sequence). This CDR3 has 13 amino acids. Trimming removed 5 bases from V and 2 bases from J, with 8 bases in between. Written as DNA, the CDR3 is TGTGCCAGCAGCCCCACCAACACAGATACGCAGTATTTT. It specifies CASSPTNTDTQYF.

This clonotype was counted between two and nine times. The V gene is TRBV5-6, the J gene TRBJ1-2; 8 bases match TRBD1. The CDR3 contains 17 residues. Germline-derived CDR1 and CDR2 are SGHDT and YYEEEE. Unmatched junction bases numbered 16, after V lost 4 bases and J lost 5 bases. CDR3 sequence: CASSLNPGTGALYGYTF. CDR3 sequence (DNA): TGTGCCAGCAGCCTGAACCCCGGGACAGGCGCACTTTATGGCTACACCTTC.

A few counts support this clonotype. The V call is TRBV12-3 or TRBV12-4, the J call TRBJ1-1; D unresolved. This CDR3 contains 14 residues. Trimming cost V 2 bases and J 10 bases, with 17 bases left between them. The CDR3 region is CASSLSREATRAFF. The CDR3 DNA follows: TGTGCCAGCAGTTTATCCCGGGAGGCAACTAGAGCTTTCTTT.

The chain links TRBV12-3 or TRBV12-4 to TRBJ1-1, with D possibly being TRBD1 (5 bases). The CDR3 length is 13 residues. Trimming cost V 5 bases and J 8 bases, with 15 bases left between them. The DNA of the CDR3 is TGTGCCAGCAGTGCCCTCCAGGGCACCGAAGCTTTCTTT. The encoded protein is CASSALQGTEAFF.

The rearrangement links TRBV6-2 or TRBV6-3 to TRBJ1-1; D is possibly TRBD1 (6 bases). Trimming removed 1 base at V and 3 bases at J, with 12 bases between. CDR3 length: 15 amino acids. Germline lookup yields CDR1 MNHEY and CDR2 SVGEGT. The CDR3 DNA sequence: TGTGCCAGCAGTTACTACGGCAGGGGAGACACTGAAGCTTTCTTT. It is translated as CASSYYGRGDTEAFF.

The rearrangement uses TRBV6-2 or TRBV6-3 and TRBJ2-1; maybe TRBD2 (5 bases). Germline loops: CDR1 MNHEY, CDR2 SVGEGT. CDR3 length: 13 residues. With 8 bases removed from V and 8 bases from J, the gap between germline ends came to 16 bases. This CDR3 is CASRRLTVDEQFF. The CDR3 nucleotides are TGTGCCAGCCGGAGGCTCACGGTGGATGAGCAGTTCTTC.

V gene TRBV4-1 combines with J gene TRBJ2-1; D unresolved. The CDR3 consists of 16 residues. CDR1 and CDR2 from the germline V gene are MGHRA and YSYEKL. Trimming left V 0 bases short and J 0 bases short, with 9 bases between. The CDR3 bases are TGCGCCAGCAGCCAAGATGTAAGCGTCTCCTACAATGAGCAGTTCTTC. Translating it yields CASSQDVSVSYNEQFF.

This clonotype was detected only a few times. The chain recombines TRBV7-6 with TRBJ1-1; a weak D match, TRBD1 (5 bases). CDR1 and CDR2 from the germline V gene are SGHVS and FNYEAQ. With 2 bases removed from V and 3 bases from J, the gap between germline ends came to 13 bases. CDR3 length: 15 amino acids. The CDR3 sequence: CASSLFGAEDTEAFF. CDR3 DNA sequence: TGTGCCAGCAGCTTATTCGGGGCCGAGGACACTGAAGCTTTCTTT.

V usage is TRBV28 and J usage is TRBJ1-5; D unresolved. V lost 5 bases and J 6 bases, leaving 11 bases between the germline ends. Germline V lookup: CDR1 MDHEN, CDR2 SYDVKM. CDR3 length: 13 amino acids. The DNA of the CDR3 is TGTGCCAGCAGTCCCCGGGAGGGTCAGCCCCAGCATTTT. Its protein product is CASSPREGQPQHF. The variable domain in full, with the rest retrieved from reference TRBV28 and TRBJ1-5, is DVKVTQSSRYLVKRTGEKVFLECVQDMDHENMFWYRQDPGLGLRLIYFSYDVKMKEKGDIPEGYSVSREKKERFSLILESASTNQTSMYLCASSPREGQPQHFGDGTRLSIL.

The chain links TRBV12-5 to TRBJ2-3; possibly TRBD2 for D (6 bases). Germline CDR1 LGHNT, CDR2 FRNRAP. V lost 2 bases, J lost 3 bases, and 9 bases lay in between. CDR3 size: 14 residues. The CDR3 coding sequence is TGTGCTAGTGGTTTGCTCGGGAGTACAGATACGCAGTATTTT. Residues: CASGLLGSTDTQYF.

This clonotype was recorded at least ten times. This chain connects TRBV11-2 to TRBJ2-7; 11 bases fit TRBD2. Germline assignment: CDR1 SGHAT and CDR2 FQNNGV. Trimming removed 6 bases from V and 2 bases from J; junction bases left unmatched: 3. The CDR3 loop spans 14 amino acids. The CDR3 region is CASRRLAGPYEQYF. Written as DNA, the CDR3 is TGTGCCAGCAGGCGACTAGCGGGACCCTACGAGCAGTACTTC.

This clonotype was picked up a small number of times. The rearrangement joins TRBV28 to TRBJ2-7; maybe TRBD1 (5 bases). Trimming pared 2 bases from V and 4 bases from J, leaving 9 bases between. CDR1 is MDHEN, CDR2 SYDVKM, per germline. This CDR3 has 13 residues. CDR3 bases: TGTGCCAGCAGTTTAAGGGGTCATTACGAGCAGTACTTC. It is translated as CASSLRGHYEQYF.

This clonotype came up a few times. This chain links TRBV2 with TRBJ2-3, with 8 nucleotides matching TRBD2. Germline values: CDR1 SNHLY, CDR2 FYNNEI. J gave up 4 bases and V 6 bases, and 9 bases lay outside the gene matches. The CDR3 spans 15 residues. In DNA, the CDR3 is TGTGCCAGCAGCTATGTTTCCGGGGGGGCAGATACGCAGTATTTT. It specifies CASSYVSGGADTQYF.

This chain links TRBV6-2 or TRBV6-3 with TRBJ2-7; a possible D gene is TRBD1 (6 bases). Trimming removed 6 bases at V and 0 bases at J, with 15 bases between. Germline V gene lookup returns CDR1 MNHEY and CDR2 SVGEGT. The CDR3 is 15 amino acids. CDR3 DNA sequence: TGTGCCAGCAGGAGGGGGACGCTTGGCTCCTACGAGCAGTACTTC. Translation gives CASRRGTLGSYEQYF.